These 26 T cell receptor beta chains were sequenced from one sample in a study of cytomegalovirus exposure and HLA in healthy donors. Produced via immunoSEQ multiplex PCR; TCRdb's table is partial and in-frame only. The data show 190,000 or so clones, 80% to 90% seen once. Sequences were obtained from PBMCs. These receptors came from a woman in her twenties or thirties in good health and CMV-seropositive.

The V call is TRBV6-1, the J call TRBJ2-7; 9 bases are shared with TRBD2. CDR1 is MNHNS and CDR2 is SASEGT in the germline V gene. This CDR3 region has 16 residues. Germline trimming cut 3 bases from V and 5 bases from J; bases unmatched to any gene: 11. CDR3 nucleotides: TGTGCCAGCAGTGACCCTGGACTAGCGCCCCACGACGAGCAGTACTTC. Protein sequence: CASSDPGLAPHDEQYF.

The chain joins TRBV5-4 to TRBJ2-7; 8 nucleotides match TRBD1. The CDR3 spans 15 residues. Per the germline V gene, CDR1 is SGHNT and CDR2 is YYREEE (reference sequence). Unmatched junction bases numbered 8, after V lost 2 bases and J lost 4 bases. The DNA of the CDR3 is TGTGCCAGCAGCTTAATGGACAGGGTAGTATACGAGCAGTACTTC. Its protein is CASSLMDRVVYEQYF.

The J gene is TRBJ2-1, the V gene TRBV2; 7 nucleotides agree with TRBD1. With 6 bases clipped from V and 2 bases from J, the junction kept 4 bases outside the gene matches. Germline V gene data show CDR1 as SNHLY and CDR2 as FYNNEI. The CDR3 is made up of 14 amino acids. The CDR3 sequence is CASRVDRAYNEQFF. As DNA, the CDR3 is TGTGCCAGCAGGGTTGACAGGGCCTACAATGAGCAGTTCTTC. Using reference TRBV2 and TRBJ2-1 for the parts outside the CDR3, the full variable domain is EPEVTQTPSHQVTQMGQEVILRCVPISNHLYFYWYRQILGQKVEFLVSFYNNEISEKSEIFDDQFSVERPDGSNFTLKIRSTKLEDSAMYFCASRVDRAYNEQFFGPGTRLTVL.

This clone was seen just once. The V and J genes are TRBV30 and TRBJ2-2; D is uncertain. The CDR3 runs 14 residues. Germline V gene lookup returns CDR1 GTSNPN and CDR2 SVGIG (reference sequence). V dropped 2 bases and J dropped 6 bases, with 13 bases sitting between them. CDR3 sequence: CAWSRPLVAGELFF. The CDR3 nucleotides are TGTGCCTGGAGTAGACCCCTAGTGGCCGGGGAGCTGTTTTTT. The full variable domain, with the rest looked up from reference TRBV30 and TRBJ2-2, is SQTIHQWPATLVQPVGSPLSLECTVEGTSNPNLYWYRQAAGRGLQLLFYSVGIGQISSEVPQNLSASRPQDRQFILSSKKLLLSDSGFYLCAWSRPLVAGELFFGEGSRLTVL.

CDR3 amino acids: CASSFLDRVGYEQYF. The CDR3 nucleotides are TGTGCCAGCAGCTTCCTTGACAGGGTGGGCTACGAGCAGTACTTC. The chain uses TRBV5-6 and TRBJ2-7; 7 bases are shared with TRBD1. J was trimmed by 3 bases and V by 2 bases; bases with no gene match: 8. The length of the CDR3 is 15 residues. Germline V gene sequence: CDR1 SGHDT, CDR2 YYEEEE.

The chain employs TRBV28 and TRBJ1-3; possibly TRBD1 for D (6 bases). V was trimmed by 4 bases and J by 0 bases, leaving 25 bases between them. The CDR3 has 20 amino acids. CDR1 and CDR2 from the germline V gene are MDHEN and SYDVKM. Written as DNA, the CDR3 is TGTGCCAGCAGTTCTCAGGGGTCTGGTACTCGGCTGGGCTCTGGAAACACCATATATTTT. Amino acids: CASSSQGSGTRLGSGNTIYF.

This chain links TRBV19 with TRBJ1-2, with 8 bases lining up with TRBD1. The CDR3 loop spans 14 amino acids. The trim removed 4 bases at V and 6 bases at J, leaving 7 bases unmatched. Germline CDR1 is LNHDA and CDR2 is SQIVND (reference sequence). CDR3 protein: CASSKGDRGNGYTF. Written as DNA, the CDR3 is TGTGCCAGTAGTAAGGGAGACAGGGGAAATGGCTACACCTTC.

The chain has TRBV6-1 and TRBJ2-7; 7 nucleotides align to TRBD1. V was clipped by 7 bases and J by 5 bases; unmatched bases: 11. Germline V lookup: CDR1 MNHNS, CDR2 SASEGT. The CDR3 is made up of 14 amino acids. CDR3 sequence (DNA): TGTGCCAGCACTGGGACAGCCAAGGCCCACGAGCAGTACTTC. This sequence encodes CASTGTAKAHEQYF.

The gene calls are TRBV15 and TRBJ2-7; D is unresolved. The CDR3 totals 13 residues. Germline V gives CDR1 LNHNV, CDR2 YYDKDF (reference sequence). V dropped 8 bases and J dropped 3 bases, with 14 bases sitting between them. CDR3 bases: TGTGCCACCTCGCAGGAAAAGTTCTACGAGCAGTACTTC. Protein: CATSQEKFYEQYF. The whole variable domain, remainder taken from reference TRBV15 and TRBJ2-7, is DAMVIQNPRYQVTQFGKPVTLSCSQTLNHNVMYWYQQKSSQAPKLLFHYYDKDFNNEADTPDNFQSRRPNTSFCFLDIRSPGLGDTAMYLCATSQEKFYEQYFGPGTRLTVT.

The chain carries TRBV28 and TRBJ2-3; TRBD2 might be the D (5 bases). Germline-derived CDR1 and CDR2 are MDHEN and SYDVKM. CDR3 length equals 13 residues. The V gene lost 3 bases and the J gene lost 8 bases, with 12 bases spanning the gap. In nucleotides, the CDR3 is TGTGCCAGCAGTTTCCGTAGCGCCACTACGCAGTATTTT. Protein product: CASSFRSATTQYF. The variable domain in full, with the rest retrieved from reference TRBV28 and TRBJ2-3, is DVKVTQSSRYLVKRTGEKVFLECVQDMDHENMFWYRQDPGLGLRLIYFSYDVKMKEKGDIPEGYSVSREKKERFSLILESASTNQTSMYLCASSFRSATTQYFGPGTRLTVL.

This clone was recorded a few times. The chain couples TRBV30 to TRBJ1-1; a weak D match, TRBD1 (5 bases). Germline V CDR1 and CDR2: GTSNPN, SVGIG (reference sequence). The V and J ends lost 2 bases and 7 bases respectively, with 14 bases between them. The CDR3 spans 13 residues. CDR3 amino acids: CAWSKRGVGEAFF. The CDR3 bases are TGTGCCTGGAGTAAGCGGGGGGTAGGTGAAGCTTTCTTT.

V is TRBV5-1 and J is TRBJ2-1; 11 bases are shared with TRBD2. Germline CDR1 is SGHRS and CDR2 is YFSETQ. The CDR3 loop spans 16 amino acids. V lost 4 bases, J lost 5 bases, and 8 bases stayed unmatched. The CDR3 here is CASSPTGSGRDNEQFF. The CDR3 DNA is TGCGCCAGCAGCCCCACTGGTAGCGGGAGGGACAATGAGCAGTTCTTC.

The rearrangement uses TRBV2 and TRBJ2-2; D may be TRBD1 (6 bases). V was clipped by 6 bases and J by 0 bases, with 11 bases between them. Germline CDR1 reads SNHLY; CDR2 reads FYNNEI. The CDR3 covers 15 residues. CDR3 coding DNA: TGTGCCAGCAGGGCGGACAGTGCGAACACCGGGGAGCTGTTTTTT. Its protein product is CASRADSANTGELFF.

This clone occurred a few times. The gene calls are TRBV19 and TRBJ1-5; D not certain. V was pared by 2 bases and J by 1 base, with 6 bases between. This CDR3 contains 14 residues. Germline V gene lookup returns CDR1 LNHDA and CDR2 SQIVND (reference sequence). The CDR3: CASSITRSNQPQHF. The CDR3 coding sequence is TGTGCCAGTAGTATAACCAGGAGCAATCAGCCCCAGCATTTT.

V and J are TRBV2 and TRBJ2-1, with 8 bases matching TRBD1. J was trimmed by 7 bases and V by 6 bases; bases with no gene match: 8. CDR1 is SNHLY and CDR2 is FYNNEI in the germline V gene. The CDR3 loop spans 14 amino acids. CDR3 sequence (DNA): TGTGCCAGCAGGACTCCCGGGACAGGAAATGAGCAGTTCTTC. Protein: CASRTPGTGNEQFF.

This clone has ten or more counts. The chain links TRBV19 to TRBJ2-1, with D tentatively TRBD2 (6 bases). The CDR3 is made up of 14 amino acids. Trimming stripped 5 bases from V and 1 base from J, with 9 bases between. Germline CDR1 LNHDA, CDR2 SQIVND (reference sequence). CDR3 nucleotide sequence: TGTGCCAGTAGTTTCGCGGGGTCCTACAATGAGCAGTTCTTC. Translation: CASSFAGSYNEQFF.

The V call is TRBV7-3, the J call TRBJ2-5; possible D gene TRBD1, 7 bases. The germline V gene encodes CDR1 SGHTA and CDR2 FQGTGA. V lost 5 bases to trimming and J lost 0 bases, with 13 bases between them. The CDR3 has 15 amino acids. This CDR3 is CASSQGGADQETQYF. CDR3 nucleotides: TGTGCCAGCAGCCAGGGGGGAGCGGACCAAGAGACCCAGTACTTC.

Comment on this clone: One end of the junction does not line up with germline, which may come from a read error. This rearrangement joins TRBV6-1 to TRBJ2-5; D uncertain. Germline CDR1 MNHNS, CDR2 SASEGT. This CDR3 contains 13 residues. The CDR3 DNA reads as TGTGCCAGCAGTGTTCCGGGTTATGACCTTACGAACTTC. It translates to CASSVPGYDLTNF.

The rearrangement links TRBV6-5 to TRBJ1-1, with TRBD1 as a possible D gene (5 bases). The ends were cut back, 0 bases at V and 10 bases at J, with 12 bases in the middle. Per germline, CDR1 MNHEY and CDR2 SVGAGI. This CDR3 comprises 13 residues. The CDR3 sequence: CASSYSWSQGAFF. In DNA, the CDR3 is TGTGCCAGCAGTTACTCTTGGTCCCAGGGAGCTTTCTTT.

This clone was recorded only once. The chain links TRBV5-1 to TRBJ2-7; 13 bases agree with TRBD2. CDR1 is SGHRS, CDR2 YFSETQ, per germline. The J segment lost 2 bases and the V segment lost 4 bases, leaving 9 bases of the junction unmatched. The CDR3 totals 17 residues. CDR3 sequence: CASSPQVTSGRTYEQYF. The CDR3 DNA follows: TGCGCCAGCAGCCCCCAAGTGACTAGCGGGAGGACCTACGAGCAGTACTTC.

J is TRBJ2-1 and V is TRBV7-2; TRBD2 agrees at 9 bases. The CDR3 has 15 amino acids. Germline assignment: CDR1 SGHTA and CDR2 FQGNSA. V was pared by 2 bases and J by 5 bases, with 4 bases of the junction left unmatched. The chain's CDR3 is CASSLMVAGDNEQFF. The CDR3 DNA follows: TGTGCCAGCAGCTTAATGGTAGCGGGAGACAATGAGCAGTTCTTC.

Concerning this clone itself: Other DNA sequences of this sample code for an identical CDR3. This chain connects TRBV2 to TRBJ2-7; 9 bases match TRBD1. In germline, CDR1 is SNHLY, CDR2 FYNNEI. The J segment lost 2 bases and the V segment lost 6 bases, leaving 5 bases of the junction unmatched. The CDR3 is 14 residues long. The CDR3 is CASRKGQGTYEQYF. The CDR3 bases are TGTGCCAGCAGGAAAGGACAGGGGACCTACGAGCAGTACTTC. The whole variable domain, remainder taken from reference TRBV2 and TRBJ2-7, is EPEVTQTPSHQVTQMGQEVILRCVPISNHLYFYWYRQILGQKVEFLVSFYNNEISEKSEIFDDQFSVERPDGSNFTLKIRSTKLEDSAMYFCASRKGQGTYEQYFGPGTRLTVT.

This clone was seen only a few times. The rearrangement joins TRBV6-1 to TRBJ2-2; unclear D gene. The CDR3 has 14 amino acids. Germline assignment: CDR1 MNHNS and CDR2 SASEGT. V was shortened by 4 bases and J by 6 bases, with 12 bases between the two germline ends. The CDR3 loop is CASSVRSVAGELFF. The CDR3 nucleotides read TGTGCCAGCAGTGTGAGGTCGGTGGCCGGGGAGCTGTTTTTT.

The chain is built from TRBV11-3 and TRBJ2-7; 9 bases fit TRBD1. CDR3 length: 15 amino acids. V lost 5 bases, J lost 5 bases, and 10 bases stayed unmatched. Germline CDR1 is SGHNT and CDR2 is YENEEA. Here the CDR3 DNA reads TGTGCCAGCAGCCCCCCCGGGACAGGGTCGCACGAGCAGTACTTC. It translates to CASSPPGTGSHEQYF. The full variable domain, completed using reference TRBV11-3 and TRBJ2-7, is EAGVVQSPRYKIIEKKQPVAFWCNPISGHNTLYWYLQNLGQGPELLIRYENEEAVDDSQLPKDRFSAERLKGVDSTLKIQPAELGDSAVYLCASSPPGTGSHEQYFGPGTRLTVT.

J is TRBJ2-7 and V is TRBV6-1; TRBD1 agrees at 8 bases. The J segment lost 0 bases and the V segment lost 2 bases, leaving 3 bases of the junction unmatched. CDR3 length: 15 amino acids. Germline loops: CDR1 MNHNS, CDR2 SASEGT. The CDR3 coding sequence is TGTGCCAGCAGTGAACCAACAGGGGGCTCCTACGAGCAGTACTTC. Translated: CASSEPTGGSYEQYF.

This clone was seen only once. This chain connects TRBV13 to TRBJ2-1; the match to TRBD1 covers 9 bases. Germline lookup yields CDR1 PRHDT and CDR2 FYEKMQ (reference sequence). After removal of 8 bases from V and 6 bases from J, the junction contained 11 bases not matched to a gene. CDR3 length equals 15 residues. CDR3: CASGIPGQGGNEQFF. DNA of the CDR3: TGTGCCAGCGGGATTCCGGGACAGGGTGGCAATGAGCAGTTCTTC.